Listed below are T cell receptor beta chains from one sample, sequenced in a study of regulatory T cells in long-lasting Graves disease. From the multiplex PCR reads, TCRdb called clonotypes with MiXCR, one entry per CDR3 protein. Of about 620,000 distinct CDR3 sequences listed, approximately 15% were seen once; the top ten hold about 17%. The data were also submitted as part of a second study, on T cells in Graves' hyperthyroidism and ophthalmopathy.

The sequenced sample was peripheral blood mononuclear cells (PBMCs), obtained at new diagnosis, from a patient treated with antithyroid drugs. These receptors all come from a woman in her 30s with Graves disease. Each CDR3 is given with its conserved first and last residue. The D gene is left open where the match is weak. Expanded clones get a size class; other rows say once, few or many, or leave the size out.

cdr3_length: 12
v_call: TRBV28
clone_size: many
d_call: TRBD1
j_call: TRBJ1-2
cdr3_nt: TGTGCCATCACGACAGGGGGCTATGGCTACACCTTC
cdr3_aa: CAITTGGYGYTF

cdr3_length: 13
v_call: TRBV2
clone_size: -
d_call: -
j_call: TRBJ1-5
cdr3_nt: TGTGCCAGCAAAGAAGGTGGCAATCAGCCCCAGCATTTT
cdr3_aa: CASKEGGNQPQHF

cdr3_length: 14
v_call: TRBV18
clone_size: few
d_call: -
j_call: TRBJ2-1
cdr3_nt: TGTGCCAGCTCACCACCAAGACTCGGGAATGAGCAGTTCTTC
cdr3_aa: CASSPPRLGNEQFF

cdr3_length: 16
v_call: TRBV7-9
clone_size: many
d_call: -
j_call: TRBJ1-2
cdr3_nt: TGTGCCAGCATAAACCTTAGGCGCAGGGGTAGTAATGGCTACACCTTC
cdr3_aa: CASINLRRRGSNGYTF

cdr3_length: 15
v_call: TRBV20-1
clone_size: -
d_call: TRBD1
j_call: TRBJ1-6
cdr3_nt: TGCAGTGCTAGAGCTCCGGGACAGGATAATTCACCCCTCCACTTT
cdr3_aa: CSARAPGQDNSPLHF

cdr3_length: 14
v_call: TRBV25-1
clone_size: -
d_call: -
j_call: TRBJ1-2
cdr3_nt: TGTGCCACCGTGAACTTAACAGGGAACTATGGCTACACCTTC
cdr3_aa: CATVNLTGNYGYTF

cdr3_length: 15
v_call: TRBV15
clone_size: -
d_call: -
j_call: TRBJ1-4
cdr3_nt: TGTGCCACCAGCAGAGGCGATGGGGCGAATGAAAAACTGTTTTTT
cdr3_aa: CATSRGDGANEKLFF

cdr3_length: 16
v_call: TRBV20-1
clone_size: few
d_call: TRBD2
j_call: TRBJ2-3
cdr3_nt: TGCAGTGCTAGAGGGGGGACTAGCGGGAGGACAGATACGCAGTATTTT
cdr3_aa: CSARGGTSGRTDTQYF

cdr3_length: 19
v_call: TRBV18
clone_size: few
d_call: -
j_call: TRBJ2-1
cdr3_nt: TGTGCCAGCTCACCGAGGGGGTTAGCGCCACTTAGCTCCTACAATGAGCAGTTCTTC
cdr3_aa: CASSPRGLAPLSSYNEQFF

cdr3_length: 15
v_call: TRBV2
clone_size: many
d_call: -
j_call: TRBJ1-1
cdr3_nt: TGTGCCAGCAGTGGTTCCGCCGGGGGAAACACTGAAGCTTTCTTT
cdr3_aa: CASSGSAGGNTEAFF

cdr3_length: 15
v_call: TRBV20-1
clone_size: many
d_call: TRBD1
j_call: TRBJ2-7
cdr3_nt: TGCAGTGTCGCCGCTCCCGGGACAGGCTCCTACGAGCAGTACTTC
cdr3_aa: CSVAAPGTGSYEQYF

cdr3_length: 19
v_call: TRBV2
clone_size: -
d_call: TRBD1
j_call: TRBJ2-6
cdr3_nt: TGTGCCAGCAGGATAGAGGGGGTGACAGGGATCTCTGGGGCCAACGTCCTGACTTTC
cdr3_aa: CASRIEGVTGISGANVLTF

cdr3_length: 11
v_call: TRBV20-1
clone_size: few
d_call: -
j_call: TRBJ1-1
cdr3_nt: TGCAGTGCTTACACGGACAGTGAAGCTTTCTTT
cdr3_aa: CSAYTDSEAFF

cdr3_length: 14
v_call: TRBV29-1
clone_size: many
d_call: -
j_call: TRBJ2-2
cdr3_nt: TGCAGCGTTGCATCCGCTTATGGGGCCGGGGAGCTGTTTTTT
cdr3_aa: CSVASAYGAGELFF

cdr3_length: 13
v_call: TRBV12-3/TRBV12-4
clone_size: many
d_call: TRBD1
j_call: TRBJ1-6
cdr3_nt: TGTGCCAGCTGGGGACAGGGAAATTCACCCCTCCACTTT
cdr3_aa: CASWGQGNSPLHF

cdr3_length: 17
v_call: TRBV14
clone_size: few
d_call: -
j_call: TRBJ2-1
cdr3_nt: TGTGCCAGCAGCCAAGTCAGATCGACATCGCTCTACAATGAGCAGTTCTTC
cdr3_aa: CASSQVRSTSLYNEQFF

cdr3_length: 15
v_call: TRBV28
clone_size: many
d_call: TRBD1
j_call: TRBJ1-2
cdr3_nt: TGTGCCAGCAGTTACCAGGGACAGCTTAACTATGGCTACACCTTC
cdr3_aa: CASSYQGQLNYGYTF

cdr3_length: 13
v_call: TRBV5-4
clone_size: -
d_call: -
j_call: TRBJ1-6
cdr3_nt: TGTGCCAGCAGCCGGGAAACCAATTCACCCCTCCACTTT
cdr3_aa: CASSRETNSPLHF

cdr3_length: 15
v_call: TRBV3-1
clone_size: few
d_call: -
j_call: TRBJ1-6
cdr3_nt: TGTGCCAGCAGCCAAGCAAACAGGGTGTTGTCACCCCTCCACTTT
cdr3_aa: CASSQANRVLSPLHF

cdr3_length: 13
v_call: TRBV30
clone_size: many
d_call: TRBD1
j_call: TRBJ1-4
cdr3_nt: TGTGCCGGGGACAGGTCAACTAATGAAAAACTGTTTTTT
cdr3_aa: CAGDRSTNEKLFF

cdr3_length: 14
v_call: TRBV5-1
clone_size: -
d_call: TRBD1
j_call: TRBJ2-7
cdr3_nt: TGCGCCAGCAGCCCCGGGACAGAGACCTACGAGCAGTACTTC
cdr3_aa: CASSPGTETYEQYF

cdr3_length: 12
v_call: TRBV27
clone_size: -
d_call: -
j_call: TRBJ2-7
cdr3_nt: TGTGCCAGCAGTGCTGGAATCTACGAGCAGTACTTC
cdr3_aa: CASSAGIYEQYF

cdr3_length: 14
v_call: TRBV7-2
clone_size: -
d_call: -
j_call: TRBJ1-4
cdr3_nt: TGTGCCAGCAGCTTGGGTGCTTTTGAGGAAAAACTGTTTTTT
cdr3_aa: CASSLGAFEEKLFF

cdr3_length: 16
v_call: TRBV7-2
clone_size: many
d_call: TRBD2
j_call: TRBJ2-7
cdr3_nt: TGTGCCAGCAGCTTAGTGGGGGCGGGAGGGGCCTACGAGCAGTACTTC
cdr3_aa: CASSLVGAGGAYEQYF

cdr3_length: 12
v_call: TRBV12-3/TRBV12-4
clone_size: many
d_call: TRBD1
j_call: TRBJ1-1
cdr3_nt: TGTGCCAGCAGATTTAACAGGGGAGACGCTTTCTTT
cdr3_aa: CASRFNRGDAFF

cdr3_length: 14
v_call: TRBV28
clone_size: -
d_call: -
j_call: TRBJ1-2
cdr3_nt: TGTGCCAGCAGTTTAGTAGCAGGGGCGGATGGCTACACCTTC
cdr3_aa: CASSLVAGADGYTF

cdr3_length: 14
v_call: TRBV7-3
clone_size: many
d_call: TRBD1
j_call: TRBJ2-1
cdr3_nt: TGTGCCAGCGCGCGGGCCCATTCAGGGGGTGAGCAGTTCTTC
cdr3_aa: CASARAHSGGEQFF

cdr3_length: 14
v_call: TRBV12-3/TRBV12-4
clone_size: -
d_call: -
j_call: TRBJ1-5
cdr3_nt: TGTGCCAGCAGTTTTCAGCAGGTGGGTCAGCCCCAGCATTTT
cdr3_aa: CASSFQQVGQPQHF

cdr3_length: 15
v_call: TRBV14
clone_size: few
d_call: TRBD2
j_call: TRBJ2-1
cdr3_nt: TGTGCCAGCAGCCAAGGACTAGCGGGAGTTTATGAGCAGTTCTTC
cdr3_aa: CASSQGLAGVYEQFF

cdr3_length: 15
v_call: TRBV5-1
clone_size: many
d_call: -
j_call: TRBJ2-7
cdr3_nt: TGCGCCAGCAGCTTGGTCTCAGGGGCTAACTACGAGCAGTACTTC
cdr3_aa: CASSLVSGANYEQYF

cdr3_length: 15
v_call: TRBV6-1
clone_size: many
d_call: -
j_call: TRBJ1-1
cdr3_nt: TGTGCCAGCAGCTTCACTTGGGCCACGAACACTGAAGCTTTCTTT
cdr3_aa: CASSFTWATNTEAFF